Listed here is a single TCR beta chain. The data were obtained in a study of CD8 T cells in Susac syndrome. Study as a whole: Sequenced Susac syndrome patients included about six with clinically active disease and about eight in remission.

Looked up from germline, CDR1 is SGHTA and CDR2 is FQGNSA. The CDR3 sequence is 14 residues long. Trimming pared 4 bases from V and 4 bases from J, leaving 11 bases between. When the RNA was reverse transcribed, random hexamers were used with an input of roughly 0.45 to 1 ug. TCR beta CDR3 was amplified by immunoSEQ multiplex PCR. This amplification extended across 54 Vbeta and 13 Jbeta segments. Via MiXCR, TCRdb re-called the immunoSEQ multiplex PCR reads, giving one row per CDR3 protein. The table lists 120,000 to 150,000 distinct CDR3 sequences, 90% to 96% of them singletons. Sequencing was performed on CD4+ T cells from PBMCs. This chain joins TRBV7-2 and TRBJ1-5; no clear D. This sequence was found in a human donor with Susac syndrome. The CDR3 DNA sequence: TGTGCCAGCAGCTCCCCTGGACGAAATCAGCCCCAGCATTTT. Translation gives CASSSPGRNQPQHF.